The 27 T cell receptor beta chains below were found in one sample sequenced in a study of blood T cell repertoires in COVID-19. Assay: immunoSEQ multiplex PCR; the TCRdb copy retains only in-frame clones and omits some. The repertoire holds approximately 300,000 clones, over 75% seen once, with under 11% in the top ten. The specimen was PBMCs or T cells enriched from blood (not recorded which). All receptors derive from a woman aged 18 to 35 who had recovered from COVID-19.

This chain links TRBV7-2 with TRBJ1-6; no reliable D call. From germline, CDR1 is SGHTA and CDR2 FQGNSA. The CDR3 sequence is 14 residues long. Between the trimmed V and J ends, which lost 1 base and 13 bases, there was a span of 14 bases. DNA of the CDR3: TGTGCCAGCAGCTTAGTTCCTAGAACGGGGCCCCTCCACTTT. Protein product: CASSLVPRTGPLHF.

J is TRBJ1-4 and V is TRBV6-5; D is perhaps TRBD1 (5 bases). V was cut by 6 bases and J by 3 bases, with 14 bases left in between. The V gene's germline CDR1 is MNHEY and CDR2 SVGAGI. This CDR3 is 15 amino acids long. The CDR3 sequence: CASRTLGGANEKLFF. CDR3 nucleotides: TGTGCCAGCAGGACCTTGGGGGGTGCTAATGAAAAACTGTTTTTT.

This sequence joins TRBV9 and TRBJ1-1; a possible D gene is TRBD1 (5 bases). CDR1 is SGDLS, CDR2 YYNGEE, per germline. CDR3 length: 14 residues. V was pared by 4 bases and J by 5 bases, with 15 bases between. The CDR3 DNA sequence: TGTGCCAGCAGCCCCAGTGGGGGGGGGACTGAAGCTTTCTTT. Amino acid sequence: CASSPSGGGTEAFF.

The chain joins TRBV27 to TRBJ1-5, with TRBD1 matching over 8 bases. This CDR3 has 15 amino acids. Germline trimming cut 0 bases from V and 2 bases from J; bases unmatched to any gene: 0. CDR1 and CDR2 (germline): MNHEY, SMNVEV (reference sequence). This chain's CDR3 is CASSLSGQGNQPQHF. Written as DNA, the CDR3 is TGTGCCAGCAGTTTATCGGGACAGGGCAATCAGCCCCAGCATTTT.

V is TRBV29-1 and J is TRBJ2-2; the match to TRBD1 covers 9 bases. The V and J ends lost 4 bases and 7 bases, in that order; junction bases with no gene match: 10. Germline V gene lookup returns CDR1 SQVTM and CDR2 ANQGSEA. This CDR3 region has 15 residues. CDR3 sequence (DNA): TGCAGCGTTGTTCCAGAACAGGGGGCCGGCGGGGAGCTGTTTTTT. Translating gives CSVVPEQGAGGELFF.

This chain links TRBV27 with TRBJ2-1; the D is unclear. The CDR3 has 15 residues. Germline V CDR1 and CDR2: MNHEY, SMNVEV (reference sequence). V was cut by 0 bases and J by 6 bases, with 12 bases left in between. The CDR3 loop is CASSLSSPPGNEQFF. The DNA of the CDR3 is TGTGCCAGCAGTTTATCAAGCCCTCCGGGCAATGAGCAGTTCTTC.

The V call is TRBV7-8, the J call TRBJ1-5; no definite D call. CDR1 SGHVS and CDR2 FQNEAQ come from the germline V gene. This CDR3 has 14 amino acids. V was pared by 7 bases and J by 4 bases, with 14 bases between. The DNA of the CDR3 is TGTGCCAGCACCAACCATGGAGGGAATCAGCCCCAGCATTTT. This encodes CASTNHGGNQPQHF.

Only a few counts were recorded for this clone. At one boundary the junction diverges from the germline segment, which might be a read error. For the CDR3, the DNA is TGTGCCAGCGGTTTGAGCAGGGCGAACGAGCAGTACTTC. Its translation: CASGLSRANEQYF. The chain has TRBV12-3 or TRBV12-4 and TRBJ2-7, with D possibly TRBD1 on 5 matching bases. This CDR3 has 13 residues.

V usage is TRBV30 and J usage is TRBJ1-2; TRBD1 matches 8 bases. The CDR3 contains 14 residues. J lost 4 bases, V lost 3 bases, and 7 bases had no gene match. CDR1 is GTSNPN, CDR2 SVGIG, per germline (reference sequence). Written as DNA, the CDR3 is TGTGCCTGGAGGTTTGGACAGGGTCCCTATGGCTACACCTTC. It specifies CAWRFGQGPYGYTF.

The CDR3 DNA reads as TGCAGCGTTGAAACCGGTCACCTGAACACTGAAGCTTTCTTT. It translates to CSVETGHLNTEAFF. The rearrangement joins TRBV29-1 to TRBJ1-1; D gene uncertain. The V gene's germline CDR1 is SQVTM and CDR2 ANQGSEA. The V gene lost 2 bases and the J gene lost 0 bases, with 10 bases spanning the gap. CDR3 length: 14 amino acids. Using reference TRBV29-1 and TRBJ1-1 for the parts outside the CDR3, the full variable domain is SAVISQKPSRDICQRGTSLTIQCQVDSQVTMMFWYRQQPGQSLTLIATANQGSEATYESGFVIDKFPISRPNLTFSTLTVSNMSPEDSSIYLCSVETGHLNTEAFFGQGTRLTVV.

The V and J genes are TRBV5-1 and TRBJ1-6, with D possibly being TRBD1 (5 bases). Germline V gives CDR1 SGHRS, CDR2 YFSETQ. Trimming left V 0 bases short and J 7 bases short, with 11 bases between. The CDR3 spans 15 residues. The CDR3 is CASSLDGGVNSPLHF. The DNA of the CDR3 is TGCGCCAGCAGCTTGGATGGAGGGGTCAATTCACCCCTCCACTTT.

The rearrangement joins TRBV4-1 to TRBJ1-2, with 9 bases identical to TRBD1. Germline assignment: CDR1 MGHRA and CDR2 YSYEKL. CDR3 length equals 14 residues. The V and J ends lost 6 bases and 8 bases, in that order; junction bases with no gene match: 10. CDR3 protein: CASRSGQGRGGYTF. In DNA, the CDR3 is TGCGCCAGCAGGTCGGGACAGGGTAGAGGAGGCTACACCTTC.

The gene calls are TRBV28 and TRBJ1-4, with D maybe TRBD1 (6 bases). Between the trimmed V and J ends, which lost 5 bases and 5 bases, there was a span of 15 bases. Per the germline V gene, CDR1 is MDHEN and CDR2 is SYDVKM. The CDR3 consists of 15 residues. CDR3 in DNA: TGTGCCAGCAGTGACTCTGTGAGGGGGAATGAAAAACTGTTTTTT. It translates to CASSDSVRGNEKLFF.

V is TRBV30 and J is TRBJ1-6; the D gene is possibly TRBD1 (6 bases). Germline CDR1 GTSNPN, CDR2 SVGIG (reference sequence). This CDR3 has 18 residues. V was cut by 4 bases and J by 5 bases, with 24 bases left in between. This chain's CDR3 is CAWNSDWASRGDNSPLHF. DNA of the CDR3: TGTGCCTGGAATAGTGACTGGGCGAGCAGGGGTGATAATTCACCCCTCCACTTT.

The chain's CDR3 is CASDPVGSGNYEQYF. The CDR3 DNA reads as TGCGCCAGCGATCCGGTGGGAAGCGGAAACTACGAGCAGTACTTC. The V gene is TRBV4-1, the J gene TRBJ2-7; D may be TRBD2 (5 bases). The CDR3 has 15 amino acids. Germline-derived CDR1 and CDR2 are MGHRA and YSYEKL. V lost 8 bases and J lost 3, with 20 bases in between.

This clone has just one count. CDR3 sequence reads: CASSPRQGTSGNTIYF. The CDR3 DNA reads TGTGCCAGCAGCCCCCGACAGGGGACCTCTGGAAACACCATATATTTT. This chain connects TRBV7-9 to TRBJ1-3; 8 bases are shared with TRBD1. The CDR3 consists of 16 residues. Germline V gene data show CDR1 as SEHNR and CDR2 as FQNEAQ (reference sequence). V shed 5 bases, J shed 0 bases, and the junction held 6 bases outside the gene matches.

The chain employs TRBV7-9 and TRBJ1-2; no clear D. V lost 5 bases to trimming and J lost 4 bases, with 14 bases between them. Germline V gives CDR1 SEHNR, CDR2 FQNEAQ (reference sequence). The CDR3 consists of 14 residues. DNA of the CDR3: TGTGCCAGCAGCCCCGGGGTTCTGATCTATGGCTACACCTTC. Its translation: CASSPGVLIYGYTF.

CDR3 amino acids: CATSDTGTSGTDTQYF. CDR3 bases: TGTGCCACCAGTGACACCGGGACTAGCGGGACAGATACGCAGTATTTT. This chain connects TRBV24-1 to TRBJ2-3; 12 bases are shared with TRBD2. The germline V gene has CDR1 KGHDR and CDR2 SFDVKD. This CDR3 contains 16 residues. Trimming at V came to 4 bases and at J to 3 bases, leaving 4 bases not matched to a gene.

The chain joins TRBV9 to TRBJ2-5, with TRBD2 matching 11 bases. V lost 0 bases to trimming and J lost 1 base; unmatched junction nucleotides: 5. Germline CDR1 and CDR2: SGDLS and YYNGEE. The CDR3 totals 17 residues. The DNA of the CDR3 is TGTGCCAGCAGCGTAGGTTTGACTAGCGGGGCCCAAGAGACCCAGTACTTC. Translated: CASSVGLTSGAQETQYF.

The CDR3 coding sequence is TGTGCCAGCTCACCAACGGACAGGAGTGTTACTGAAGCTTTCTTT. Translating gives CASSPTDRSVTEAFF. V and J are TRBV18 and TRBJ1-1; 7 nucleotides agree with TRBD1. The CDR3 contains 15 residues. The germline V gene encodes CDR1 KGHSH and CDR2 LQKENI. V trimming: 2 bases; J trimming: 5 bases; junction bases outside the gene matches: 8.

The gene calls are TRBV10-2 and TRBJ1-2; TRBD1 is a possible D gene (6 bases). The length of the CDR3 is 15 residues. V dropped 8 bases and J dropped 8 bases, with 24 bases sitting between them. Germline CDR1 and CDR2: WSHSY and SAAADI. The CDR3 region has the DNA TGCGCCAGCCAACGTTCGGCGGGGGCAAGGATCGGCTACACCTTC. This codes for CASQRSAGARIGYTF.

This chain joins TRBV4-1 and TRBJ1-1, with 7 positions matching TRBD1. This CDR3 comprises 13 residues. Trimming cost V 3 bases and J 5 bases; bases outside gene matches: 3. Germline V gives CDR1 MGHRA, CDR2 YSYEKL. DNA for the CDR3: TGCGCCAGCAGCCATGCACAGGGGACTGAAGCTTTCTTT. It encodes CASSHAQGTEAFF.

This clone appeared a single time. The chain couples TRBV9 to TRBJ1-6; TRBD1 might be the D (5 bases). This CDR3 comprises 13 residues. V lost 0 bases to trimming and J lost 9 bases, with 7 bases between them. Germline CDR1 and CDR2: SGDLS and YYNGEE. CDR3 residues: CASSVAQGSPLHF. In DNA form, the CDR3 reads TGTGCCAGCAGCGTAGCTCAGGGTTCACCCCTCCACTTT. The full variable domain, completed using reference TRBV9 and TRBJ1-6, is DSGVTQTPKHLITATGQRVTLRCSPRSGDLSVYWYQQSLDQGLQFLIQYYNGEERAKGNILERFSAQQFPDLHSELNLSSLELGDSALYFCASSVAQGSPLHFGNGTRLTVT.

The rearrangement uses TRBV19 and TRBJ1-4, with TRBD1 identical over 7 bases. Per the germline V gene, CDR1 is LNHDA and CDR2 is SQIVND (reference sequence). J was trimmed by 0 bases and V by 2 bases; bases with no gene match: 6. There are 17 residues in the CDR3. CDR3 in amino acids: CASSIKGATSTNEKLFF. The DNA for the CDR3 is TGTGCCAGTAGTATAAAGGGGGCCACGTCAACTAATGAAAAACTGTTTTTT.

J is TRBJ1-2 and V is TRBV2, with a tentative D call TRBD1 (5 bases). Germline CDR1 SNHLY, CDR2 FYNNEI. This CDR3 has 11 residues. Trimming stripped 4 bases from V and 9 bases from J, with 9 bases between. The CDR3, as DNA: TGTGCCAGCAGTGGGGAGGGACGCTACACCTTC. It translates to CASSGEGRYTF.

This clone was observed a few times. V usage is TRBV15 and J usage is TRBJ1-1, with unresolved D. The CDR3 totals 15 residues. Looked up from germline, CDR1 is LNHNV and CDR2 is YYDKDF (reference sequence). V lost 5 bases and J lost 1, with 14 bases in between. The CDR3 coding sequence is TGTGCCACCAGCCCTCCATTGCGACAGAACACTGAAGCTTTCTTT. Translation: CATSPPLRQNTEAFF.

V gene TRBV7-9 combines with J gene TRBJ1-1; no firm D call. CDR3 length equals 14 residues. CDR1 is SEHNR, CDR2 FQNEAQ, per germline (reference sequence). The V gene lost 1 base and the J gene lost 4 bases, with 10 bases spanning the gap. In DNA form, the CDR3 reads TGTGCCAGCAGCTTAGAGGCGGCTGGCACTGAAGCTTTCTTT. Translating it yields CASSLEAAGTEAFF. The whole variable domain, remainder taken from reference TRBV7-9 and TRBJ1-1, is DTGVSQNPRHKITKRGQNVTFRCDPISEHNRLYWYRQTLGQGPEFLTYFQNEAQLEKSRLLSDRFSAERPKGSFSTLEIQRTEQGDSAMYLCASSLEAAGTEAFFGQGTRLTVV.